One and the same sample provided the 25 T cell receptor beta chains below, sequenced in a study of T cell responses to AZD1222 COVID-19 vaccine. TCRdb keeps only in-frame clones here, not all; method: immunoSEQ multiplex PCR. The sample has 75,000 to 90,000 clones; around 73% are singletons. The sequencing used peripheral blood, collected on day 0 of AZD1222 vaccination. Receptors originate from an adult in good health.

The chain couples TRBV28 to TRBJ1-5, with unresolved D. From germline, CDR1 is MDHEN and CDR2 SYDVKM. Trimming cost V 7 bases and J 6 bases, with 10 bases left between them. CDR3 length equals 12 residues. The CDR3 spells CASTRTSQPQHF. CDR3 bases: TGTGCCAGCACTAGGACTAGTCAGCCCCAGCATTTT. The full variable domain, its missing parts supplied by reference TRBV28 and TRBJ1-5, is DVKVTQSSRYLVKRTGEKVFLECVQDMDHENMFWYRQDPGLGLRLIYFSYDVKMKEKGDIPEGYSVSREKKERFSLILESASTNQTSMYLCASTRTSQPQHFGDGTRLSIL.

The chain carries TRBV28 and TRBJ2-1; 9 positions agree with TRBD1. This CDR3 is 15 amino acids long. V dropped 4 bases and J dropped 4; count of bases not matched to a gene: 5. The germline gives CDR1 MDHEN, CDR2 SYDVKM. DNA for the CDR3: TGTGCCAGCAGTTCCGCGACAGGGGGTTACAATGAGCAGTTCTTC. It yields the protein CASSSATGGYNEQFF.

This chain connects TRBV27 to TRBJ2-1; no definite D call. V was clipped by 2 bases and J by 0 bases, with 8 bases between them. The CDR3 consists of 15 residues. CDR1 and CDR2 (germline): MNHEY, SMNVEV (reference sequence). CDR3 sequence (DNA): TGTGCCAGCAGTTTAGGTAGGAGCTCCTACAATGAGCAGTTCTTC. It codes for CASSLGRSSYNEQFF.

This CDR3 is CASSTGILSTDTQYF. CDR3 coding DNA: TGTGCCAGCAGCACGGGAATTTTAAGCACAGATACGCAGTATTTT. The chain links TRBV7-2 to TRBJ2-3; TRBD2 is a possible D gene (5 bases). The CDR3 spans 15 residues. The germline V gene has CDR1 SGHTA and CDR2 FQGNSA. Deletions cut 5 bases from V and 0 bases from J, with 12 bases between. Based on the CDR3 plus reference TRBV7-2 and TRBJ2-3, the full variable domain is GAGVSQSPSNKVTEKGKDVELRCDPISGHTALYWYRQSLGQGLEFLIYFQGNSAPDKSGLPSDRFSAERTGGSVSTLTIQRTQQEDSAVYLCASSTGILSTDTQYFGPGTRLTVL.

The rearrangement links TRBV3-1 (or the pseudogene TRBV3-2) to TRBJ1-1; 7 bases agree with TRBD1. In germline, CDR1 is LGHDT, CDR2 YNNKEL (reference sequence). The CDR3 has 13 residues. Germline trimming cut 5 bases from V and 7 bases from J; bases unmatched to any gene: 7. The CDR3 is CASSSQGSGEAFF. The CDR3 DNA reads TGTGCCAGCAGCTCACAGGGGAGCGGTGAAGCTTTCTTT.

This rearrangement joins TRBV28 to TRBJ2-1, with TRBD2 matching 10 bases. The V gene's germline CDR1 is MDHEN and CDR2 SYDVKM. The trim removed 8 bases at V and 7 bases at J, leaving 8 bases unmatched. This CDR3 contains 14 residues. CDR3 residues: CASHPLAGVNEQFF. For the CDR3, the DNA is TGTGCCAGCCATCCCCTAGCGGGAGTGAATGAGCAGTTCTTC.

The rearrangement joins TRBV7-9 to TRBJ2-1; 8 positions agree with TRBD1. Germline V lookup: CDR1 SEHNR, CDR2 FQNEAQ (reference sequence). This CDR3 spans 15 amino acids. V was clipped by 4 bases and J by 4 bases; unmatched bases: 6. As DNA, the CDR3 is TGTGCCAGCAGCTCCCGAGGACAGGGATACAATGAGCAGTTCTTC. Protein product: CASSSRGQGYNEQFF.

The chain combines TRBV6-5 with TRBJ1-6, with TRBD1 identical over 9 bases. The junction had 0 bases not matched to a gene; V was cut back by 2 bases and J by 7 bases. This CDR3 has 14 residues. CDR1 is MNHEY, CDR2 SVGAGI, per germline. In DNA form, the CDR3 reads TGTGCCAGCAGTTACGGGACAGGGAATTCACCCCTCCACTTT. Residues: CASSYGTGNSPLHF.

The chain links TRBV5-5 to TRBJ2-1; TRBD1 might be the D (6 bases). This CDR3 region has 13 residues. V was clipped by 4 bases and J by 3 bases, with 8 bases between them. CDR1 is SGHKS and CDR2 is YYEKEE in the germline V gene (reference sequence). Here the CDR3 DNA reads TGTGCCAGCAGCCAGGACAGCTACAATGAGCAGTTCTTC. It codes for CASSQDSYNEQFF.

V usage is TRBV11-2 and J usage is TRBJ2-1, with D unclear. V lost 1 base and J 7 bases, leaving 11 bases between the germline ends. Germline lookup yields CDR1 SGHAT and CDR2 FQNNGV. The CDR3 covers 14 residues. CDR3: CASSLGSYGNEQFF. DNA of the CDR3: TGTGCCAGCAGCTTAGGTAGTTACGGGAATGAGCAGTTCTTC.

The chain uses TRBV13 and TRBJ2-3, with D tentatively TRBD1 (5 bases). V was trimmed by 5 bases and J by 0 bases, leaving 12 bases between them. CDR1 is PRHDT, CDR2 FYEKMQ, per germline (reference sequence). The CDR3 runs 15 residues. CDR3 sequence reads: CASSRSRVSTDTQYF. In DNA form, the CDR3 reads TGTGCCAGCAGCCGCTCCAGGGTTAGCACAGATACGCAGTATTTT.

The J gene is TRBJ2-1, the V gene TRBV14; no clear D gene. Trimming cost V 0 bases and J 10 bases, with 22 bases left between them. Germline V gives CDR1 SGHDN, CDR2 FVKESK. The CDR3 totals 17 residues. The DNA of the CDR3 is TGTGCCAGCAGCCAAGACCGCACCACAGCGTTAGTAGGGGAGCAGTTCTTC. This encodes CASSQDRTTALVGEQFF.

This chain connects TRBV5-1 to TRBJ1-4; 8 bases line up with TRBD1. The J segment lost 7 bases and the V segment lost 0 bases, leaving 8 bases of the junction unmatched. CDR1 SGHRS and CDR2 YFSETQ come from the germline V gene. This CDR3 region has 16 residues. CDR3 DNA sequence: TGCGCCAGCAGCTTGGGCAGGGGTGACAGGGGTGAAAAACTGTTTTTT. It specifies CASSLGRGDRGEKLFF.

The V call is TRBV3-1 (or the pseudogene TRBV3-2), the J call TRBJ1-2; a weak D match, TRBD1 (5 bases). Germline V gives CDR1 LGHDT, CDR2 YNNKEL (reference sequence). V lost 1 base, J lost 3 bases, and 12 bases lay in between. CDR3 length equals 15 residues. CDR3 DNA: TGTGCCAGCAGCCAAGGCCGGGACTGGCACTATGGCTACACCTTC. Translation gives CASSQGRDWHYGYTF.

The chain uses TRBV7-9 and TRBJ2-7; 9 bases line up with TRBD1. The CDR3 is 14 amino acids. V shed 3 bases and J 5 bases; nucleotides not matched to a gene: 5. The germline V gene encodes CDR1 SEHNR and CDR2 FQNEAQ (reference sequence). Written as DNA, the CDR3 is TGTGCCAGCAGCTTGGACAGGGGAGGCGACGAGCAGTACTTC. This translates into CASSLDRGGDEQYF.

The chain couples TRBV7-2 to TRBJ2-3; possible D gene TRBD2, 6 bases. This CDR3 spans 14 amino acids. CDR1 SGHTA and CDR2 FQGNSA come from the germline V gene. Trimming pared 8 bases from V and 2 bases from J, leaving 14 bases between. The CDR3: CASPWGEHTDTQYF. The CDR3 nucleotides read TGTGCCAGCCCCTGGGGGGAGCACACAGATACGCAGTATTTT. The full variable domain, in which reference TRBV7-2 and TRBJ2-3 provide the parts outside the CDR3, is GAGVSQSPSNKVTEKGKDVELRCDPISGHTALYWYRQSLGQGLEFLIYFQGNSAPDKSGLPSDRFSAERTGGSVSTLTIQRTQQEDSAVYLCASPWGEHTDTQYFGPGTRLTVL.

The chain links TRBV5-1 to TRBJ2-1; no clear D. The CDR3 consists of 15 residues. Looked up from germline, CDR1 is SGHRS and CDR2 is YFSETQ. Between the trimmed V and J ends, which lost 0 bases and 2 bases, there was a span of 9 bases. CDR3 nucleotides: TGCGCCAGCAGCTTGGATGGTCCGACCTACAATGAGCAGTTCTTC. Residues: CASSLDGPTYNEQFF.

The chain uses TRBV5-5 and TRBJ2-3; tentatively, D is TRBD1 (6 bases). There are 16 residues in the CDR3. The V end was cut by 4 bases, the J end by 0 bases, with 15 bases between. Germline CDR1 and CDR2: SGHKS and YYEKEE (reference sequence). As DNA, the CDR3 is TGTGCCAGCAGCCTACAGGGCCGGTCGAGCACAGATACGCAGTATTTT. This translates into CASSLQGRSSTDTQYF.

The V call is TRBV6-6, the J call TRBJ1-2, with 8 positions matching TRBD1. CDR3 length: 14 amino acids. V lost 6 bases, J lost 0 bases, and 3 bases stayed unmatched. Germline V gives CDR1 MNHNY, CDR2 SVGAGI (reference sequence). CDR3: CASSATGANYGYTF. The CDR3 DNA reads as TGTGCCAGCAGCGCGACAGGGGCTAACTATGGCTACACCTTC.

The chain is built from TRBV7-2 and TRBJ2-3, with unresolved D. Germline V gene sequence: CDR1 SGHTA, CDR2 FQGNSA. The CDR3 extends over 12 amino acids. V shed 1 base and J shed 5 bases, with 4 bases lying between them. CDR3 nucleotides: TGTGCCAGCAGCTTAGATTTAGATACGCAGTATTTT. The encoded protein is CASSLDLDTQYF. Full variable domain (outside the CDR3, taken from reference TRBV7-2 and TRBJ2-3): GAGVSQSPSNKVTEKGKDVELRCDPISGHTALYWYRQSLGQGLEFLIYFQGNSAPDKSGLPSDRFSAERTGGSVSTLTIQRTQQEDSAVYLCASSLDLDTQYFGPGTRLTVL.

CDR3 coding DNA: TGTGCCAGCAGGGCCGGGAGCAGCACGTACTTC. It yields the protein CASRAGSSTYF. The chain carries TRBV7-9 and TRBJ2-7; a weak D match, TRBD2 (6 bases). CDR1 SEHNR and CDR2 FQNEAQ come from the germline V gene (reference sequence). Trimming shortened V by 6 bases and J by 12 bases, and 15 bases separated the two germline ends. The CDR3 spans 11 residues.

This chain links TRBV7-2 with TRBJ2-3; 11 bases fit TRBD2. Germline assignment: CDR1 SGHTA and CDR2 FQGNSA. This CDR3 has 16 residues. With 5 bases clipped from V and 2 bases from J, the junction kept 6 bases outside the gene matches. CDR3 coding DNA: TGTGCCAGCAGCCCCGGGGGACTAGCGGACACAGATACGCAGTATTTT. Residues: CASSPGGLADTDTQYF.

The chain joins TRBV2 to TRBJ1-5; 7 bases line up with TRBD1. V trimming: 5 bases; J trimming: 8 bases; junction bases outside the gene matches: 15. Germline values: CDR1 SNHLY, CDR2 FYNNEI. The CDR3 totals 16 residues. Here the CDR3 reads CASSPAASGGREPQHF. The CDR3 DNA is TGTGCCAGCAGTCCTGCCGCATCAGGGGGTAGGGAGCCCCAGCATTTT. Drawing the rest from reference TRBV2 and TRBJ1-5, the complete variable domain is EPEVTQTPSHQVTQMGQEVILRCVPISNHLYFYWYRQILGQKVEFLVSFYNNEISEKSEIFDDQFSVERPDGSNFTLKIRSTKLEDSAMYFCASSPAASGGREPQHFGDGTRLSIL.

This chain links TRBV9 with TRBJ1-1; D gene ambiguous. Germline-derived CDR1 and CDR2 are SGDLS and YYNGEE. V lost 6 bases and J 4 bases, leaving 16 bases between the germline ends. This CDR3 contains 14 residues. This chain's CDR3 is CASTPARWRTEAFF. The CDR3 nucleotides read TGTGCCAGCACTCCTGCTAGGTGGCGCACTGAAGCTTTCTTT.

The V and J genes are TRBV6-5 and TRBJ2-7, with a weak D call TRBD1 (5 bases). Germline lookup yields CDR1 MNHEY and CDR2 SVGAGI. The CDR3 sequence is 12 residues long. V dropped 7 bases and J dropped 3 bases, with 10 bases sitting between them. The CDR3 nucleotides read TGTGCCAGCATCGACAGTCTCTACGAGCAGTACTTC. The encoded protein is CASIDSLYEQYF.